A single sample is the source of the 15 T cell receptor beta chains below, sequenced in a study of blood T cell repertoires in COVID-19. Assay: immunoSEQ multiplex PCR; the TCRdb copy retains only in-frame clones and omits some. In the table there are 300,000 or so clones, about nine tenths of which are singletons. Sequenced material: PBMCs or T cells enriched from blood (not recorded which). Source of these receptors: a young woman who had recovered from COVID-19.

This chain joins TRBV13 and TRBJ2-2; D is uncertain. The CDR3 sequence is 18 residues long. Germline assignment: CDR1 PRHDT and CDR2 FYEKMQ (reference sequence). V dropped 3 bases and J dropped 1 base, with 18 bases sitting between them. The CDR3 here is CASSLGEVAALNTGELFF. As DNA, the CDR3 is TGTGCCAGCAGCTTGGGTGAGGTGGCTGCCTTGAACACCGGGGAGCTGTTTTTT.

The V gene is TRBV5-1, the J gene TRBJ1-6, with D possibly being TRBD1 (5 bases). The germline V gene has CDR1 SGHRS and CDR2 YFSETQ. CDR3 length: 16 residues. Trimming pared 0 bases from V and 7 bases from J, leaving 14 bases between. CDR3 residues: CASSLASGEGNSPLHF. CDR3 DNA: TGCGCCAGCAGCTTGGCAAGTGGGGAGGGGAATTCACCCCTCCACTTT.

The gene calls are TRBV11-3 and TRBJ2-5; TRBD1 matches 7 bases. From germline, CDR1 is SGHNT and CDR2 YENEEA. With V trimmed by 8 bases and J by 4 bases, 7 bases remained unmatched. The CDR3 covers 13 residues. The CDR3 here is CASSRQGRETQYF. CDR3 bases: TGTGCCAGCTCACGACAGGGACGAGAGACCCAGTACTTC.

J is TRBJ1-5 and V is TRBV4-1, with a weak D call TRBD1 (5 bases). Trimming stripped 0 bases from V and 7 bases from J, with 13 bases between. The CDR3 is 15 amino acids. Germline loops: CDR1 MGHRA, CDR2 YSYEKL. The CDR3 loop reads CASSQDAGVGQPQHF. DNA for the CDR3: TGCGCCAGCAGCCAAGATGCGGGGGTCGGACAGCCCCAGCATTTT.

The chain couples TRBV7-2 to TRBJ2-3, with TRBD1 matching 8 bases. Trimming took 4 bases from V and 5 from J; bases not matched to a gene: 5. Germline V lookup: CDR1 SGHTA, CDR2 FQGNSA. The CDR3 length is 14 residues. CDR3 protein: CASSSQGAGDTQYF. CDR3 DNA sequence: TGTGCCAGCAGCTCCCAGGGGGCTGGAGATACGCAGTATTTT.

This clone has just one count. This CDR3 reads CASSLDDRSNEKLFF. DNA for the CDR3: TGTGCCAGCAGCTTAGATGACAGATCTAATGAAAAACTGTTTTTT. V gene TRBV7-8 combines with J gene TRBJ1-4; weak D call: TRBD1 (5 bases). Germline assignment: CDR1 SGHVS and CDR2 FQNEAQ. Between the trimmed V and J ends, which lost 1 base and 3 bases, there was a span of 9 bases. CDR3 length: 15 amino acids.

The rearrangement uses TRBV5-1 and TRBJ1-2, with 10 bases fitting TRBD1. The CDR3 is made up of 14 amino acids. Germline V gene data show CDR1 as SGHRS and CDR2 as YFSETQ. Trimming at V came to 3 bases and at J to 6 bases, leaving 5 bases not matched to a gene. The CDR3 here is CASSWTGGIDGYTF. The CDR3 DNA follows: TGCGCCAGCAGCTGGACAGGGGGAATCGATGGCTACACCTTC.

The chain links TRBV7-9 to TRBJ2-7; 8 bases are shared with TRBD1. CDR1 is SEHNR, CDR2 FQNEAQ, per germline (reference sequence). The ends lost 5 bases at V and 5 bases at J; junction bases unmatched: 8. This CDR3 has 14 residues. The CDR3 loop is CASSPRSGQDEQYF. As DNA, the CDR3 is TGTGCCAGCAGCCCGAGGTCGGGACAGGACGAGCAGTACTTC.

This clone came up once. The chain has TRBV27 and TRBJ1-1, with unresolved D. Trimming cost V 3 bases and J 1 base, with 9 bases left between them. The germline V gene encodes CDR1 MNHEY and CDR2 SMNVEV (reference sequence). The CDR3 covers 14 residues. CDR3 sequence reads: CASSFRGENTEAFF. DNA for the CDR3: TGTGCCAGCAGTTTTCGGGGAGAGAACACTGAAGCTTTCTTT.

This clone appeared a single time. The gene calls are TRBV11-3 and TRBJ2-1; D is perhaps TRBD2 (5 bases). The CDR3 is made up of 15 amino acids. V was pared by 5 bases and J by 4 bases, with 15 bases between. The V gene's germline CDR1 is SGHNT and CDR2 YENEEA. The CDR3, as DNA: TGTGCCAGCAGCCCAGGCGAGGGAAAATACAATGAGCAGTTCTTC. Its translation: CASSPGEGKYNEQFF.

The CDR3 region is CASSADRNTEAFF. The CDR3 nucleotides are TGTGCCAGCAGCGCGGACAGGAACACTGAAGCTTTCTTT. The V gene is TRBV7-7, the J gene TRBJ1-1, with a weak D call TRBD1 (6 bases). The CDR3 spans 13 residues. CDR1 is SSHAT, CDR2 FNYEAQ, per germline (reference sequence). Trimming pared 5 bases from V and 1 base from J, leaving 8 bases between.

The rearrangement links TRBV12-1 to TRBJ1-5; the tabulated D call, TRBD1, remains unverified against the DNA. TRBV12-1 is an annotated pseudogene. This CDR3 comprises 19 residues. CDR3 in amino acids: CASSPDRDNHLYSNQPQHF. The CDR3 DNA is TGTGCCAGCAGCCCCGACAGGGACAACCACCTTTATAGCAATCAGCCCCAGCATTTT.

The V and J genes are TRBV28 and TRBJ2-2; 11 bases are a match to TRBD2. J gave up 6 bases and V 4 bases, and 4 bases lay outside the gene matches. CDR1 and CDR2 (germline): MDHEN, SYDVKM. The CDR3 runs 15 residues. The CDR3 nucleotides are TGTGCCAGCAGTTCTAGCGGGAGGCGACCCGGGGAGCTGTTTTTT. Its protein product is CASSSSGRRPGELFF.

This rearrangement joins TRBV24-1 to TRBJ2-3; 11 bases are shared with TRBD2. The CDR3 spans 15 residues. The trim removed 3 bases at V and 4 bases at J, leaving 2 bases unmatched. Germline V gene lookup returns CDR1 KGHDR and CDR2 SFDVKD. CDR3 DNA sequence: TGTGCCACCAGTGATCCGACTAGCGGGGCAGATACGCAGTATTTT. Residues: CATSDPTSGADTQYF.

This clone came up a few times. This chain joins TRBV21-1 and TRBJ2-1; TRBD1 was called by the table and not checked on the DNA. TRBV21-1 is a recognized pseudogene. CDR3 length equals 13 residues. The CDR3 DNA sequence: TGTGCCCAGAAGCGGACAGACTACAATGAGCAGTTCTTC. Amino acids: CAQKRTDYNEQFF.